A selection of T cell receptor beta chains follows, all from one sample in a study of T cell responses to AZD1222 COVID-19 vaccine. The repertoire was sequenced with immunoSEQ multiplex PCR; TCRdb's copy has only in-frame clones and lacks some. The sample has some 64,000 clones, about 90% seen once; the top ten hold about 18%. The sequences come from peripheral blood, collected on day 0 of AZD1222 vaccination. Receptors originate from an adult in good health. The CDR3 runs from the conserved cysteine through the conserved F or W. The D gene is left open where the match is weak.

D,V,J,CDR3,DNA
NA,TRBV18,TRBJ1-2,CASSRDRAANYGYTF,TGTGCCAGCTCGCGCGACAGAGCAGCTAACTATGGCTACACCTTC
NA,TRBV7-2,TRBJ1-3,CASSLASGNTIYF,TGTGCCAGCAGCTTAGCTTCGGGAAACACCATATATTTT
NA,TRBV18,TRBJ2-2,CASSPQDGNTGELFF,TGTGCCAGCTCACCACAGGACGGAAACACCGGGGAGCTGTTTTTT
NA,TRBV5-6,TRBJ1-4,CASRSIQLGDTNEKLFF,TGTGCCAGCAGATCGATCCAGTTGGGGGACACTAATGAAAAACTGTTTTTT
NA,TRBV30,TRBJ1-2,CAWTSGAGNGYTF,TGTGCCTGGACCTCAGGGGCAGGGAACGGCTACACCTTC
NA,TRBV18,TRBJ1-3,CASSPVVGAASSGNTIYF,TGTGCCAGCTCACCGGTAGTCGGGGCCGCCAGCTCTGGAAACACCATATATTTT
NA,TRBV28,TRBJ1-5,CASSITQGLFGLSNQPQHF,TGTGCCAGCAGTATAACGCAGGGTTTGTTTGGGTTGAGCAATCAGCCCCAGCATTTT
TRBD2,TRBV7-2,TRBJ2-5,CASSSRLAGGIKIQETQYF,TGTGCCAGCAGTTCCCGACTAGCGGGGGGAATAAAAATCCAAGAGACCCAGTACTTC
TRBD1,TRBV5-1,TRBJ1-5,CASSLEGQGFGQPQHF,TGCGCCAGCAGCTTGGAGGGACAGGGGTTCGGTCAGCCCCAGCATTTT
TRBD1,TRBV19,TRBJ1-5,CASSIGGTGPPQHF,TGTGCCAGTAGTATAGGCGGGACAGGTCCGCCCCAGCATTTT
TRBD1,TRBV27,TRBJ2-7,CASSLPTPGTGLYEQYF,TGTGCCAGCAGTTTACCGACCCCCGGGACAGGCCTCTACGAGCAGTACTTC
NA,TRBV5-1,TRBJ2-7,CASSLGRYEQYF,TGCGCCAGCAGCTTGGGTAGATACGAGCAGTACTTC
NA,TRBV6-1,TRBJ1-6,CASSEWQNSPLHF,TGTGCCAGCAGTGAATGGCAAAATTCACCCCTCCACTTT
NA,TRBV3-1/TRBV3-2,TRBJ2-5,CASSPLQGFQYF,TGTGCCAGCAGCCCGTTGCAAGGGTTCCAGTACTTC
TRBD1,TRBV5-5,TRBJ2-5,CASSWGQGGLETQYF,TGTGCCAGCAGCTGGGGACAGGGAGGTCTAGAGACCCAGTACTTC
NA,TRBV28,TRBJ1-5,CASSFNQPQHF,TGTGCCAGCAGTTTCAATCAGCCCCAGCATTTT